Below are 29 T cell receptor beta chains sequenced from a single sample in a study of blood T cell repertoires in COVID-19. The method was immunoSEQ multiplex PCR; TCRdb's version includes in-frame clones alone and lacks a portion of them. The sample includes around 300,000 clones, roughly 87% of them seen just once. The material sequenced was PBMCs or T cells enriched from blood (not recorded which). These receptors were collected from a woman aged 25-40 years who had recovered from COVID-19.

The chain's CDR3 is CASSRQGGLGEAFF. Here the CDR3 DNA reads TGCGCCAGCAGCCGTCAGGGGGGCCTGGGTGAAGCTTTCTTT. This chain links TRBV5-1 with TRBJ1-1; 7 nucleotides match TRBD1. Germline V gene data show CDR1 as SGHRS and CDR2 as YFSETQ. This CDR3 comprises 14 residues. The V and J ends lost 4 bases and 7 bases, in that order; junction bases with no gene match: 10.

The gene calls are TRBV7-9 and TRBJ2-2; TRBD2 agrees at 8 bases. V lost 3 bases to trimming and J lost 5 bases; unmatched junction nucleotides: 11. The CDR3 is 17 residues long. Looked up from germline, CDR1 is SEHNR and CDR2 is FQNEAQ (reference sequence). The CDR3 protein is CASSLGTSFVGTGELFF. In DNA, the CDR3 is TGTGCCAGCAGCTTGGGGACTAGTTTCGTGGGGACCGGGGAGCTGTTTTTT.

The chain recombines TRBV7-5 with TRBJ2-1; no DNA check was done on the table's D call, TRBD2. TRBV7-5 is recorded as a pseudogene. The CDR3 has 16 amino acids. DNA of the CDR3: TGTGTCAGAAGCTTGGAGGGGCCGGGTGAGGGCAATGAGCAGTTCTTC. Translation: CVRSLEGPGEGNEQFF.

The V call is TRBV7-6, the J call TRBJ2-2, with a weak D call TRBD1 (7 bases). CDR1 and CDR2 (germline): SGHVS, FNYEAQ. The length of the CDR3 is 18 residues. Trimming removed 5 bases at V and 4 bases at J, with 23 bases between. CDR3 residues: CASSPAPAGTAGTGELFF. The CDR3 bases are TGTGCCAGCAGCCCCGCCCCCGCCGGGACAGCGGGCACCGGGGAGCTGTTTTTT.

This chain connects TRBV6-5 to TRBJ1-1; a weak D match, TRBD1 (5 bases). The CDR3 extends over 15 amino acids. Germline CDR1 reads MNHEY; CDR2 reads SVGAGI. V was clipped by 0 bases and J by 5 bases, with 13 bases between them. The CDR3 region has the DNA TGTGCCAGCAGTTACTCGGGAAAGGGGTGGACTGAAGCTTTCTTT. Its protein is CASSYSGKGWTEAFF.

This chain uses TRBV7-9 with TRBJ2-2; no reliable D call. From germline, CDR1 is SEHNR and CDR2 FQNEAQ (reference sequence). Trimming took off 2 bases at V and 3 bases at J, with 4 bases between the two ends. This CDR3 is 13 amino acids long. The CDR3 sequence: CASSLSYTGELFF. The CDR3 DNA follows: TGTGCCAGCAGCTTATCGTACACCGGGGAGCTGTTTTTT.

The CDR3 sequence is CASSPTGQSANTGELFF. The CDR3 nucleotides are TGTGCCAGCAGTCCCACCGGACAGAGCGCGAACACCGGGGAGCTGTTTTTT. This chain joins TRBV6-6 and TRBJ2-2; perhaps TRBD1 as D (6 bases). Trimming cost V 5 bases and J 0 bases, with 16 bases left between them. CDR1 MNHNY and CDR2 SVGAGI come from the germline V gene (reference sequence). The CDR3 is 17 residues long.

This clone was seen more than once but under ten times. The genes are TRBV5-1 and TRBJ2-5; the D gene is possibly TRBD1 (6 bases). The CDR3 length is 15 residues. Trimming took 6 bases from V and 0 from J, leaving 15 bases between them. Germline CDR1 and CDR2: SGHRS and YFSETQ. As DNA, the CDR3 is TGCGCCAGCACACACAGGGATGACAACCAAGAGACCCAGTACTTC. This encodes CASTHRDDNQETQYF.

This rearrangement joins TRBV2 to TRBJ2-5; a possible D gene is TRBD1 (5 bases). The germline gives CDR1 SNHLY, CDR2 FYNNEI. Trimming took off 3 bases at V and 2 bases at J, with 13 bases between the two ends. The CDR3 is 15 amino acids. The CDR3 DNA is TGTGCCAGCAGTGACATTGACAGATTGCAAGAGACCCAGTACTTC. This translates into CASSDIDRLQETQYF.

The chain links TRBV7-9 to TRBJ2-7, with D hard to call. V lost 4 bases, J lost 4 bases, and 20 bases lay in between. This CDR3 is 16 amino acids long. Per the germline V gene, CDR1 is SEHNR and CDR2 is FQNEAQ (reference sequence). For the CDR3, the DNA is TGTGCCAGCAGCTCCCAACCTCCAGGCCAGATTTACGAGCAGTACTTC. Its protein product is CASSSQPPGQIYEQYF.

The chain has TRBV18 and TRBJ2-5; D call uncertain. Germline lookup yields CDR1 KGHSH and CDR2 LQKENI. V dropped 0 bases and J dropped 2 bases, with 4 bases sitting between them. This CDR3 spans 13 amino acids. In nucleotides, the CDR3 is TGTGCCAGCTCACCACCGACACAAGAGACCCAGTACTTC. This encodes CASSPPTQETQYF.

The rearrangement uses TRBV6-2 or TRBV6-3 and TRBJ1-3, with 8 positions matching TRBD1. Trimming cost V 2 bases and J 2 bases; bases outside gene matches: 2. The CDR3 runs 15 residues. Germline lookup yields CDR1 MNHEY and CDR2 SVGEGT. The CDR3, as DNA: TGTGCCAGCAGTTACGTCAGGGGGCCTGGAAACACCATATATTTT. The encoded protein is CASSYVRGPGNTIYF.

The chain has TRBV24-1 and TRBJ2-1; 11 bases are shared with TRBD2. V gave up 4 bases and J gave up 10 bases; unmatched junction bases: 23. Germline V gene sequence: CDR1 KGHDR, CDR2 SFDVKD. The CDR3 has 20 amino acids. CDR3 sequence: CATSEGALSGRALFFGEQFF. CDR3 DNA sequence: TGTGCCACCAGTGAGGGGGCGCTTAGCGGGAGGGCCCTTTTTTTCGGAGAGCAGTTCTTC.

This clone was counted between two and nine times. The chain joins TRBV6-5 to TRBJ1-1; D unclear. Germline assignment: CDR1 MNHEY and CDR2 SVGAGI. The CDR3 is 15 amino acids. Trimming removed 7 bases at V and 4 bases at J, with 19 bases between. CDR3 amino acids: CASTTLLLRVTEAFF. The CDR3 DNA reads TGTGCCAGCACTACACTGCTTCTCCGGGTCACTGAAGCTTTCTTT.

As concerns this clone: At the DNA level, this CDR3 is encoded by other sequences in the same sample as well. The gene calls are TRBV5-1 and TRBJ1-5; a possible D gene is TRBD1 (6 bases). Germline values: CDR1 SGHRS, CDR2 YFSETQ. CDR3 length: 14 residues. V was pared by 0 bases and J by 4 bases, with 8 bases between. The CDR3 nucleotides are TGCGCCAGCAGCTTGGGCACAGGGAATCAGCCCCAGCATTTT. This gives the protein CASSLGTGNQPQHF.

The chain combines TRBV12-3 or TRBV12-4 with TRBJ2-5; 7 bases line up with TRBD2. CDR3 length equals 12 residues. Trimming cost V 8 bases and J 5 bases; bases outside gene matches: 5. CDR3 loop: CASGTGGETQYF. CDR3 coding DNA: TGTGCCAGCGGTACCGGGGGGGAGACCCAGTACTTC.

The rearrangement uses TRBV28 and TRBJ1-2; 7 nucleotides align to TRBD1. Germline V gene sequence: CDR1 MDHEN, CDR2 SYDVKM. The CDR3 has 13 residues. Trimming at V came to 3 bases and at J to 8 bases, leaving 6 bases not matched to a gene. The CDR3 protein is CASSFKGAKGYTF. CDR3 bases: TGTGCCAGCAGTTTCAAGGGGGCGAAAGGCTACACCTTC.

V gene TRBV5-1 combines with J gene TRBJ2-7, with TRBD2 matching 7 bases. CDR3 length equals 16 residues. Germline-derived CDR1 and CDR2 are SGHRS and YFSETQ. V shed 0 bases and J 5 bases; nucleotides not matched to a gene: 11. CDR3 DNA sequence: TGCGCCAGCAGCTTGGTACGGGGGAGGGCCTTAGACGAGCAGTACTTC. Translation gives CASSLVRGRALDEQYF.

This chain connects TRBV2 to TRBJ1-5; D gene unclear. This CDR3 spans 13 amino acids. Trimming cost V 7 bases and J 2 bases, with 9 bases left between them. The germline CDR1 and CDR2 sequences are SNHLY and FYNNEI. CDR3 sequence (DNA): TGTGCCAGCAAGGCAGAGGGCAATCAGCCCCAGCATTTT. Protein: CASKAEGNQPQHF.

The genes are TRBV5-6 and TRBJ2-1; possibly TRBD2 for D (6 bases). With 4 bases removed from V and 1 base from J, the gap between germline ends came to 12 bases. Per the germline V gene, CDR1 is SGHDT and CDR2 is YYEEEE. This CDR3 comprises 15 residues. The CDR3 DNA sequence: TGTGCCAGCAGCCCGGACGGGGGTTCCTACAATGAGCAGTTCTTC. This translates into CASSPDGGSYNEQFF.

This clone showed up just a few times. The gene calls are TRBV25-1 and TRBJ2-2; D call uncertain. This CDR3 contains 12 residues. The germline gives CDR1 MGHDK, CDR2 SYGVNS. Trimming shortened V by 7 bases and J by 7 bases, and 10 bases separated the two germline ends. The CDR3 nucleotides are TGTGCCAGCACAAACAGATTCGGGGAGCTGTTTTTT. Its translation: CASTNRFGELFF.

The V call is TRBV7-9, the J call TRBJ1-2; the D is unclear. The germline gives CDR1 SEHNR, CDR2 FQNEAQ (reference sequence). V was pared by 5 bases and J by 5 bases, with 21 bases between. The CDR3 is made up of 16 amino acids. CDR3 in DNA: TGTGCCAGCAGCCCGGGAGGTGGAGTTAGGGCATATGGCTACACCTTC. Residues: CASSPGGGVRAYGYTF.

V and J are TRBV5-6 and TRBJ1-3; no clear D. This CDR3 is built from 14 residues. From germline, CDR1 is SGHDT and CDR2 YYEEEE. Deletions cut 4 bases from V and 0 bases from J, with 8 bases between. The CDR3 loop reads CASSLWFSGNTIYF. Here the CDR3 DNA reads TGTGCCAGCAGCCTATGGTTCTCTGGAAACACCATATATTTT.

The CDR3 DNA follows: TGTGCCAGCAGTTACTCCATAACTAGCGGGACCTACGAGCAGTACTTC. Amino acids: CASSYSITSGTYEQYF. This chain links TRBV6-5 with TRBJ2-7; 10 nucleotides align to TRBD2. Germline CDR1 is MNHEY and CDR2 is SVGAGI. Germline trimming cut 0 bases from V and 2 bases from J; bases unmatched to any gene: 4. This CDR3 spans 16 amino acids.

The rearrangement links TRBV7-6 to TRBJ2-7, with 7 positions matching TRBD1. The CDR3 runs 14 residues. The trim removed 0 bases at V and 1 base at J, leaving 0 bases unmatched. Germline CDR1 and CDR2: SGHVS and FNYEAQ. The CDR3 sequence: CASSLAGQSYEQYF. The CDR3 DNA is TGTGCCAGCAGCTTAGCGGGACAGTCCTACGAGCAGTACTTC.

Here the CDR3 reads CASSFRGRSTEAFF. The CDR3 nucleotides are TGTGCCAGCAGTTTCAGGGGGCGGAGCACTGAAGCTTTCTTT. The genes are TRBV28 and TRBJ1-1; TRBD1 matches 8 bases. CDR1 and CDR2 from the germline V gene are MDHEN and SYDVKM. Trimming removed 3 bases from V and 4 bases from J; junction bases left unmatched: 4. This CDR3 region has 14 residues.

This clone turned up a few times. The chain has TRBV11-2 and TRBJ1-2, with 8 positions matching TRBD1. The germline V gene encodes CDR1 SGHAT and CDR2 FQNNGV. The CDR3 extends over 16 amino acids. The J segment lost 4 bases and the V segment lost 1 base, leaving 8 bases of the junction unmatched. The CDR3 protein is CASSLGPGTGSYGYTF. DNA for the CDR3: TGTGCCAGCAGCTTAGGACCCGGGACAGGATCCTATGGCTACACCTTC.

The rearrangement joins TRBV5-5 to TRBJ2-2; 8 bases agree with TRBD2. The J segment lost 4 bases and the V segment lost 5 bases, leaving 7 bases of the junction unmatched. CDR3 size: 15 residues. Germline CDR1 and CDR2: SGHKS and YYEKEE (reference sequence). CDR3: CASSQRGSTTGELFF. CDR3 DNA sequence: TGTGCCAGCAGTCAGCGGGGGTCCACCACCGGGGAGCTGTTTTTT.

The V and J genes are TRBV15 and TRBJ2-1, with unresolved D. The CDR3 consists of 15 residues. V was cut by 0 bases and J by 0 bases, with 6 bases left in between. Germline V CDR1 and CDR2: LNHNV, YYDKDF (reference sequence). The CDR3 bases are TGTGCCACCAGCAGAGATGGGCGCTCCTACAATGAGCAGTTCTTC. Encoded protein: CATSRDGRSYNEQFF.